This T cell receptor beta chain was documented in a study of chemoradiotherapy in HPV16-positive cancers (dated by TCRdb to 2021 to 2024). For the wider study: Candidate HPV-specific T-cell clones and common TCR motifs were defined by functional T-cell assays performed on cells from a couple of HPV16-positive patients. The study set out to ask whether T-cell immunity against the HPV oncoproteins E6 and E7 changes over the course of chemoradiotherapy and whether that immunity affects survival. The candidate HPV-specific TCRs and motifs were subsequently tracked in TCR repertoires obtained from roughly 78 patients with HPV-related cancers. The full study reports these points: In HPV16-positive patients, expansion of HPV-responsive T cells during chemoradiotherapy was associated with improved recurrence-free survival. Only a couple of HPV16-positive patients were used to derive the functional definition of HPV-specific T cells, and the survival association was reported for HPV16-positive patients. Expansion of candidate HPV-specific clones and E7-related TCR motifs was observed in the tumor microenvironment during treatment, whereas no such expansion was observed for non-HPV-specific T cells.

The CDR3 numbers 13 residues from cysteine through phenylalanine. Just the 39-base CDR3 DNA is kept, in frame starting at base 1. A distance of 19 bases separates the germline ends of V and J, which lose 8 bases and 11 bases respectively. Reading the germline V gene gives CDR1 SGHNT and CDR2 YENEEA. Repertoires were sampled repeatedly over the course of chemoradiotherapy so that clonal expansion in the tumor microenvironment could be followed. A note on this clone: What antigen it recognizes has not been identified. Per-nucleotide qualities are absent, and no much larger clonotype sits a single base away.

The library was built by means of the immunoSEQ multiplex PCR assay. Held by TCRdb, this immuneACCESS table contains in-frame sequences only and omits some clones. Under half of the omission traces to an unresolved V gene where checked; the cause of the rest is unknown. For this sample there are 30,000 to 40,000 clones; 80% to 95% appear just once. The ten largest clones capture roughly 3.6% of the sample. The sample in question was blood, obtained from a patient who underwent chemoradiotherapy. The clonotype comes from a human donor with HPV-associated anogenital cancer. The chain was built from TRBV11-3 and TRBJ2-1; the D gene is perhaps TRBD2, on 6 matching bases. The encoded CDR3 is CASAGPLTEKQFF. The bases are TGTGCCAGCGCGGGACCCCTTACTGAGAAGCAGTTCTTC.